The 11 T cell receptor beta chains reported below all come from one sample, sequenced in a study of response to subunit inactivated influenza vaccine. TCRdb itself ran the RT-PCR reads through MiXCR, one entry per CDR3 protein. The repertoire has roughly 500,000 distinct CDR3 sequences, approximately 24% of them found once; the top ten carry about 3%. This same sample was also part of a study on T cells expressing NK-cell markers. As that study records: 5'RACE template switching with UMIs produced the TCR beta cDNA.

The material was CD4+ T cells sorted from PBMCs, obtained 11 to 12 days after vaccination. The receptors originated from a man between 50 and 59 years old who received an inactivated influenza vaccine.

There are a few counts of this clonotype. This chain joins TRBV5-4 and TRBJ1-1; D unresolved. The germline V gene encodes CDR1 SGHNT and CDR2 YYREEE (reference sequence). This CDR3 is built from 14 residues. The V end was cut by 0 bases, the J end by 2 bases, with 8 bases between. The CDR3 reads CASSLEVENTEAFF. CDR3 bases: TGTGCCAGCAGCTTGGAGGTGGAAAACACTGAAGCTTTCTTT. The full variable domain, completed using reference TRBV5-4 and TRBJ1-1, is ETGVTQSPTHLIKTRGQQVTLRCSSQSGHNTVSWYQQALGQGPQFIFQYYREEENGRGNFPPRFSGLQFPNYSSELNVNALELDDSALYLCASSLEVENTEAFFGQGTRLTVV.

This chain connects TRBV7-4 to TRBJ2-3; no firm D call. Germline V gene lookup returns CDR1 SGHVT and CDR2 SQSDAQ. The CDR3 is 17 amino acids. V was pared by 5 bases and J by 4 bases, with 22 bases between. In DNA form, the CDR3 reads TGTGCCAGCAGCGAAAGGGTTGGGGATTGCTTCGCAGATACGCAGTATTTT. Protein product: CASSERVGDCFADTQYF.

The V call is TRBV5-1, the J call TRBJ2-3, with unresolved D. The CDR3 totals 13 residues. Germline V CDR1 and CDR2: SGHRS, YFSETQ. Trimming pared 1 base from V and 5 bases from J, leaving 8 bases between. CDR3 coding DNA: TGCGCCAGCAGCTTGTCGGGCCTAGATACGCAGTATTTT. Translated, it gives CASSLSGLDTQYF.

This clonotype was detected only a few times. The chain is built from TRBV27 and TRBJ2-3, with D tentatively TRBD1 (5 bases). V was cut by 5 bases and J by 1 base, with 10 bases left in between. Germline assignment: CDR1 MNHEY and CDR2 SMNVEV (reference sequence). CDR3 length: 14 residues. In nucleotides, the CDR3 is TGTGCCAGCAGTCAAGGGGTCCGCACAGATACGCAGTATTTT. Translation gives CASSQGVRTDTQYF.

This chain joins TRBV6-5 and TRBJ2-1; D might be TRBD2 (8 bases). CDR3 length: 17 amino acids. Trimming took 1 base from V and 5 from J, leaving 18 bases between them. Germline V CDR1 and CDR2: MNHEY, SVGAGI. In DNA form, the CDR3 reads TGTGCCAGCAGTTACTACCCCGGGAGGGGGCTAAACAATGAGCAGTTCTTC. Amino acid sequence: CASSYYPGRGLNNEQFF.

This clonotype was found a few times. This chain uses TRBV6-2 or TRBV6-3 with TRBJ2-1; TRBD2 matches 10 bases. The CDR3 extends over 17 amino acids. Germline trimming cut 2 bases from V and 6 bases from J; bases unmatched to any gene: 10. CDR1 and CDR2 from the germline V gene are MNHEY and SVGEGT. CDR3 nucleotides: TGTGCCAGCAGTTACCCCCGACTAGCGGGCGCAGGCAATGAGCAGTTCTTC. It codes for CASSYPRLAGAGNEQFF.

V and J are TRBV7-9 and TRBJ2-2, with a weak D call TRBD2 (5 bases). V was cut by 4 bases and J by 4 bases, with 13 bases left in between. The CDR3 consists of 15 residues. Germline V gene sequence: CDR1 SEHNR, CDR2 FQNEAQ (reference sequence). CDR3 protein: CASSYALRGTGELFF. In DNA, the CDR3 is TGTGCCAGCAGCTACGCCCTTCGGGGCACCGGGGAGCTGTTTTTT. Full variable domain (outside the CDR3, taken from reference TRBV7-9 and TRBJ2-2): DTGVSQNPRHKITKRGQNVTFRCDPISEHNRLYWYRQTLGQGPEFLTYFQNEAQLEKSRLLSDRFSAERPKGSFSTLEIQRTEQGDSAMYLCASSYALRGTGELFFGEGSRLTVL.

This clonotype has a handful of counts. The genes are TRBV3-1 and TRBJ1-4; TRBD1 is a possible D gene (5 bases). The CDR3 has 16 residues. CDR1 LGHDT and CDR2 YNNKEL come from the germline V gene (reference sequence). The V end was cut by 2 bases, the J end by 5 bases, with 15 bases between. The DNA for the CDR3 is TGTGCCAGCAGCCAATGGGCGACAGCCGGGAATGAAAAACTGTTTTTT. The encoded protein is CASSQWATAGNEKLFF.

Only a few counts were recorded for this clonotype. The chain has TRBV12-3 or TRBV12-4 and TRBJ1-2, with a weak D call TRBD1 (6 bases). V shed 3 bases and J shed 8 bases, with 10 bases lying between them. This CDR3 region has 12 residues. The CDR3 is CASSFSDSGYTF. CDR3 sequence (DNA): TGTGCCAGCAGTTTCTCGGACAGCGGCTACACCTTC.

This clonotype was found once. V gene TRBV12-3 or TRBV12-4 combines with J gene TRBJ2-3, with D uncertain. V was pared by 6 bases and J by 6 bases, with 10 bases between. This CDR3 comprises 12 residues. The chain's CDR3 is CASSTNRDTQYF. In DNA form, the CDR3 reads TGTGCCAGCAGCACGAACCGGGATACGCAGTATTTT.

This clonotype has a handful of counts. The chain links TRBV5-1 to TRBJ2-5; 8 bases fit TRBD1. CDR3 length equals 16 residues. V shed 2 bases and J 5 bases; nucleotides not matched to a gene: 11. Germline assignment: CDR1 SGHRS and CDR2 YFSETQ. CDR3 bases: TGCGCCAGCAGCTTCACCAGGGGGCTAAATTCCGAGACCCAGTACTTC. Its translation: CASSFTRGLNSETQYF.